The 10 T cell receptor beta chains below come from one sample, sequenced in a study of shared clonotypes between healthy human individuals. The table came from immunoSEQ multiplex PCR; TCRdb's copy has only in-frame clones and leaves some out. The sample yields roughly 2,300,000 clones, around 90% seen once. The material sequenced was naive CD4+ T cells from PBMCs. The subset here: CD45RA+ positively selected. The origin of the receptors is a young man in good health. Some clones in this sample may be carry-over from other donors' samples.

CDR3 DNA sequence: TGTGCCAGCAGTTCACCCTCAATGAGGTGGGGGGTGGCAGCTTTCTTT. This gives the protein CASSSPSMRWGVAAFF. The chain links TRBV28 to TRBJ1-1, with D possibly matching TRBD1 (5 bases). The CDR3 loop spans 16 amino acids. Germline V gives CDR1 MDHEN, CDR2 SYDVKM. V was clipped by 4 bases and J by 10 bases, with 25 bases between them.

The chain links TRBV28 to TRBJ1-2; 7 bases map to TRBD1. The CDR3 covers 12 residues. The germline V gene encodes CDR1 MDHEN and CDR2 SYDVKM. V shed 6 bases and J 7 bases; nucleotides not matched to a gene: 5. This CDR3 is CASRKQGPGYTF. In DNA, the CDR3 is TGTGCCAGCAGGAAACAGGGGCCTGGCTACACCTTC.

The genes are TRBV5-6 and TRBJ1-1, with D possibly matching TRBD1 (6 bases). Trimming removed 4 bases from V and 4 bases from J, with 17 bases in between. The CDR3 consists of 15 residues. Germline CDR1 reads SGHDT; CDR2 reads YYEEEE. For the CDR3, the DNA is TGTGCCAGCAGCGCGCTTACCGGGACAACCACTGAAGCTTTCTTT. Protein sequence: CASSALTGTTTEAFF.

The rearrangement joins TRBV7-3 to TRBJ2-5; 7 nucleotides match TRBD2. Germline V CDR1 and CDR2: SGHTA, FQGTGA. The junction had 17 bases not matched to a gene; V was cut back by 8 bases and J by 2 bases. The CDR3 runs to 17 residues. The CDR3 DNA follows: TGTGCCAGCTCGAAGAGGGCTAGCGGAGGGGCGCAAGAGACCCAGTACTTC. As protein: CASSKRASGGAQETQYF.

V and J are TRBV5-6 and TRBJ1-4; no reliable D call. Per the germline V gene, CDR1 is SGHDT and CDR2 is YYEEEE. The CDR3 covers 16 residues. V gave up 3 bases and J gave up 3 bases, with 15 bases separating them. The CDR3 spells CASSYGIRPANEKLFF. Here the CDR3 DNA reads TGTGCCAGCAGCTACGGGATTCGACCAGCTAATGAAAAACTGTTTTTT.

This sequence joins TRBV5-5 and TRBJ2-6, with D uncertain. From germline, CDR1 is SGHKS and CDR2 YYEKEE (reference sequence). V was pared by 0 bases and J by 2 bases, with 6 bases between. The CDR3 has 15 residues. CDR3 sequence reads: CASSLEGAGANVLTF. The DNA of the CDR3 is TGTGCCAGCAGCTTGGAAGGCGCTGGGGCCAACGTCCTGACTTTC.

Note on this clone: This sample also contains other DNA sequences that code for the same CDR3. This chain links TRBV9 with TRBJ1-5; D is unclear. Trimming removed 1 base at V and 1 base at J, with 3 bases between. The germline CDR1 and CDR2 sequences are SGDLS and YYNGEE. The CDR3 has 13 residues. DNA of the CDR3: TGTGCCAGCAGCGTACTGAGCAATCAGCCCCAGCATTTT. It codes for CASSVLSNQPQHF.

This clone was seen only once. The rearrangement links TRBV7-9 to TRBJ2-4, with a tentative D call TRBD1 (5 bases). CDR1 SEHNR and CDR2 FQNEAQ come from the germline V gene (reference sequence). The CDR3 sequence is 14 residues long. Deletions cut 0 bases from V and 3 bases from J, with 6 bases between. The chain's CDR3 is CASSLAGVKNIQYF. CDR3 DNA: TGTGCCAGCAGCTTAGCAGGGGTCAAAAACATTCAGTACTTC.

CDR3 sequence: CASSWGLAGAYNEQFF. CDR3 in DNA: TGTGCCAGCAGCTGGGGACTAGCGGGAGCCTACAATGAGCAGTTCTTC. This sequence joins TRBV5-4 and TRBJ2-1, with 14 bases aligning to TRBD2. Germline CDR1 is SGHNT and CDR2 is YYREEE (reference sequence). CDR3 length: 16 residues. J gave up 2 bases and V 3 bases, and 1 base lay outside the gene matches.

The V call is TRBV27, the J call TRBJ2-7; D could derive from TRBD1 or TRBD2 (5 bases each). V lost 6 bases and J lost 0, with 18 bases in between. The CDR3 is 16 residues long. Germline V gives CDR1 MNHEY, CDR2 SMNVEV (reference sequence). This chain's CDR3 is CASSPNLGTGSYEQYF. CDR3 nucleotide sequence: TGTGCCAGCAGCCCCAACCTCGGGACGGGCTCCTACGAGCAGTACTTC.